These 26 T cell receptor beta chains were sequenced from one sample in a study of radiotherapy plus CTLA-4 blockade in lung cancer. Some clones are missing from TCRdb's copy, which holds only in-frame ones; the method was immunoSEQ multiplex PCR. The table has 95,000 to 150,000 clones, 85% to 90% seen once. Sequenced material: peripheral blood, taken from a patient treated with radiotherapy plus ipilimumab. Receptors originate from a human donor with non-small cell lung cancer that progressed on radiotherapy plus ipilimumab.

This chain uses TRBV5-4 with TRBJ2-1; TRBD1 matches at 7 bases. J was trimmed by 7 bases and V by 3 bases; bases with no gene match: 7. The CDR3 has 14 residues. Germline V CDR1 and CDR2: SGHNT, YYREEE (reference sequence). CDR3 protein: CASSSTGTRNEQFF. As DNA, the CDR3 is TGTGCCAGCAGCTCGACAGGGACCCGGAATGAGCAGTTCTTC.

This chain connects TRBV30 to TRBJ2-7; 8 bases are shared with TRBD1. Germline V gene lookup returns CDR1 GTSNPN and CDR2 SVGIG (reference sequence). V dropped 2 bases and J dropped 3; count of bases not matched to a gene: 6. This CDR3 is 14 amino acids long. Written as DNA, the CDR3 is TGTGCCTGGAGTTCAGGGGGACAGGTCTACGAGCAGTACTTC. It encodes CAWSSGGQVYEQYF.

The chain couples TRBV6-6 to TRBJ1-6; 9 nucleotides line up with TRBD1. V dropped 5 bases and J dropped 2; count of bases not matched to a gene: 1. The length of the CDR3 is 15 residues. Germline CDR1 is MNHNY and CDR2 is SVGAGI (reference sequence). This CDR3 is CASSTGGAYNSPLHF. The CDR3 nucleotides read TGTGCCAGCAGTACAGGGGGCGCCTATAATTCACCCCTCCACTTT.

The V and J genes are TRBV4-1 and TRBJ1-4; D not certain. V was shortened by 4 bases and J by 3 bases, with 21 bases between the two germline ends. CDR3 length equals 18 residues. Germline V gene sequence: CDR1 MGHRA, CDR2 YSYEKL. CDR3 amino acids: CASSLTSGHLPANEKLFF. The CDR3 nucleotides are TGCGCCAGCAGCCTGACATCGGGCCACCTCCCTGCTAATGAAAAACTGTTTTTT.

In its sample, this clone was seen once. The V call is TRBV9, the J call TRBJ2-1, with D unclear. V lost 2 bases and J 9 bases, leaving 12 bases between the germline ends. CDR3 length: 13 residues. Germline V gene data show CDR1 as SGDLS and CDR2 as YYNGEE. The CDR3 region is CASSVGTEGEQFF. DNA for the CDR3: TGTGCCAGCAGCGTTGGTACGGAAGGTGAGCAGTTCTTC.

In this sample, this clone turned up a few times. The rearrangement links TRBV29-1 to TRBJ1-1; D call uncertain. Trimming took off 4 bases at V and 1 base at J, with 4 bases between the two ends. CDR3 size: 11 residues. Looked up from germline, CDR1 is SQVTM and CDR2 is ANQGSEA. This chain's CDR3 is CSVVRNTEAFF. CDR3 bases: TGCAGCGTTGTCAGGAACACTGAAGCTTTCTTT.

V and J are TRBV6-1 and TRBJ2-1; the D gene is possibly TRBD2 (5 bases). The V end lost 0 bases, the J end lost 6 bases, and 9 bases lay between the germline ends. This CDR3 spans 14 amino acids. Germline values: CDR1 MNHNS, CDR2 SASEGT. CDR3 coding DNA: TGTGCCAGCAGTGAAGCGGACGGGGTCAATGAGCAGTTCTTC. This gives the protein CASSEADGVNEQFF.

The chain links TRBV13 to TRBJ2-7; a possible D gene is TRBD2 (6 bases). Deletions cut 4 bases from V and 5 bases from J, with 12 bases between. Germline CDR1 PRHDT, CDR2 FYEKMQ (reference sequence). The CDR3 runs to 13 residues. The CDR3 DNA reads as TGTGCCAGCAGCTCCGATTCGGGAGACGAGCAGTACTTC. Translation gives CASSSDSGDEQYF.

The rearrangement joins TRBV5-1 to TRBJ1-4, with unresolved D. V was pared by 5 bases and J by 7 bases, with 12 bases between. The CDR3 length is 13 residues. Germline assignment: CDR1 SGHRS and CDR2 YFSETQ. Here the CDR3 DNA reads TGCGCCAGCAGTCGGGGATCAGGTGAAAAACTGTTTTTT. This codes for CASSRGSGEKLFF.

The V call is TRBV29-1, the J call TRBJ1-2, with a weak D call TRBD1 (6 bases). Between the trimmed V and J ends, which lost 4 bases and 5 bases, there was a span of 14 bases. This CDR3 spans 13 amino acids. Germline loops: CDR1 SQVTM, CDR2 ANQGSEA. The CDR3 region has the DNA TGCAGCGTTGTGGCAGGGACAACTTATGGCTACACCTTC. Residues: CSVVAGTTYGYTF. Using reference TRBV29-1 and TRBJ1-2 for the parts outside the CDR3, the full variable domain is SAVISQKPSRDICQRGTSLTIQCQVDSQVTMMFWYRQQPGQSLTLIATANQGSEATYESGFVIDKFPISRPNLTFSTLTVSNMSPEDSSIYLCSVVAGTTYGYTFGSGTRLTVV.

The gene calls are TRBV5-4 and TRBJ2-1; TRBD2 aligns across 9 bases. The CDR3 runs 14 residues. Germline V gene lookup returns CDR1 SGHNT and CDR2 YYREEE (reference sequence). J lost 9 bases, V lost 5 bases, and 9 bases had no gene match. For the CDR3, the DNA is TGTGCCAGCAGTCTGACCGGGACTAGCTCTGAGCAGTTCTTC. As protein: CASSLTGTSSEQFF.

The rearrangement links TRBV6-6 to TRBJ2-7; the D is unclear. CDR1 is MNHNY, CDR2 SVGAGI, per germline (reference sequence). Deletions cut 6 bases from V and 2 bases from J, with 14 bases between. This CDR3 is built from 14 residues. The CDR3 DNA sequence: TGTGCCAGCAGGTCACAAGGATTACCCTACGAGCAGTACTTC. Protein product: CASRSQGLPYEQYF.

The chain is built from TRBV6-5 and TRBJ1-1, with 8 bases identical to TRBD1. The V gene's germline CDR1 is MNHEY and CDR2 SVGAGI. Germline trimming cut 5 bases from V and 5 bases from J; bases unmatched to any gene: 10. The CDR3 runs to 15 residues. The CDR3 sequence is CASSLRTGNRTEAFF. CDR3 nucleotide sequence: TGTGCCAGCAGTCTCAGGACAGGGAATAGGACTGAAGCTTTCTTT.

The chain links TRBV29-1 to TRBJ1-2; D not certain. Trimming took off 4 bases at V and 3 bases at J, with 18 bases between the two ends. This CDR3 has 15 residues. CDR1 is SQVTM and CDR2 is ANQGSEA in the germline V gene. CDR3 protein: CSVGLQKSTDYGYTF. The CDR3 nucleotides are TGCAGCGTTGGACTACAGAAGTCCACCGACTATGGCTACACCTTC.

The V call is TRBV7-8, the J call TRBJ1-1; D gene uncertain. Trimming pared 5 bases from V and 1 base from J, leaving 14 bases between. The germline CDR1 and CDR2 sequences are SGHVS and FQNEAQ. The CDR3 runs 15 residues. The DNA of the CDR3 is TGTGCCAGCAGCACCCGACTGAGCCCGAACACTGAAGCTTTCTTT. This gives the protein CASSTRLSPNTEAFF. The full variable domain, with the rest looked up from reference TRBV7-8 and TRBJ1-1, is GAGVSQSPRYKVAKRGQDVALRCDPISGHVSLFWYQQALGQGPEFLTYFQNEAQLDKSGLPSDRFFAERPEGSVSTLKIQRTQQEDSAVYLCASSTRLSPNTEAFFGQGTRLTVV.

The chain uses TRBV5-1 and TRBJ2-4; tentative D call: TRBD1 (7 bases). V dropped 3 bases and J dropped 1 base, with 14 bases sitting between them. This CDR3 spans 16 amino acids. CDR1 is SGHRS and CDR2 is YFSETQ in the germline V gene. The CDR3 DNA reads TGCGCCAGCAGCTCTATGACAGGGAGGGCCAAAAACATTCAGTACTTC. Translated, it gives CASSSMTGRAKNIQYF. Filled out from reference TRBV5-1 and TRBJ2-4, the complete variable domain reads KAGVTQTPRYLIKTRGQQVTLSCSPISGHRSVSWYQQTPGQGLQFLFEYFSETQRNKGNFPGRFSGRQFSNSRSEMNVSTLELGDSALYLCASSSMTGRAKNIQYFGAGTRLSVL.

The V gene is TRBV5-4, the J gene TRBJ2-7; perhaps TRBD1 as D (5 bases). Between the trimmed V and J ends, which lost 4 bases and 5 bases, there was a span of 16 bases. The CDR3 has 14 amino acids. CDR1 SGHNT and CDR2 YYREEE come from the germline V gene (reference sequence). CDR3 bases: TGTGCCAGCAGCGAGGCCAGGGTGGGCCACGAGCAGTACTTC. Its translation is CASSEARVGHEQYF.

The chain uses TRBV19 and TRBJ2-3, with D hard to call. CDR1 is LNHDA, CDR2 SQIVND, per germline (reference sequence). V gave up 0 bases and J gave up 10 bases, with 5 bases separating them. The CDR3 is made up of 11 amino acids. This chain's CDR3 is CASSIDRAQYF. The CDR3 nucleotides read TGTGCCAGTAGTATAGATCGGGCGCAGTATTTT.

The gene calls are TRBV5-1 and TRBJ2-4; D may be TRBD1 (6 bases). This CDR3 is built from 14 residues. V dropped 8 bases and J dropped 7 bases, with 19 bases sitting between them. Germline CDR1 SGHRS, CDR2 YFSETQ. This CDR3 is CARRRQVVGNIQYF. The CDR3 DNA reads as TGCGCCAGACGGCGACAGGTTGTGGGGAACATTCAGTACTTC.

The chain is built from TRBV7-8 and TRBJ1-3; 9 bases line up with TRBD1. CDR1 SGHVS and CDR2 FQNEAQ come from the germline V gene. CDR3 length equals 16 residues. V shed 6 bases, J shed 4 bases, and the junction held 10 bases outside the gene matches. CDR3 loop: CASRQGQGFVGNTIYF. The CDR3 nucleotides are TGTGCCAGCAGGCAAGGACAGGGGTTCGTGGGAAACACCATATATTTT.

The chain recombines TRBV15 with TRBJ2-1; 11 nucleotides match TRBD2. The CDR3 runs to 16 residues. Germline V gene lookup returns CDR1 LNHNV and CDR2 YYDKDF (reference sequence). The ends lost 4 bases at V and 9 bases at J; junction bases unmatched: 11. The CDR3 sequence is CATSIKVAGGLLEQFF. The DNA for the CDR3 is TGTGCCACCAGCATCAAGGTAGCGGGAGGGCTTCTTGAGCAGTTCTTC.

V is TRBV7-9 and J is TRBJ2-1; 16 bases are a match to TRBD2. The V gene end was trimmed by 4 bases and the J gene end by 8 bases; junction bases not matched to a gene: 8. The CDR3 sequence is 17 residues long. CDR1 SEHNR and CDR2 FQNEAQ come from the germline V gene (reference sequence). Here the CDR3 DNA reads TGTGCCAGCAGCTCGGGACTAGCGGGAGGGCCGGGTTATGAGCAGTTCTTC. This encodes CASSSGLAGGPGYEQFF.

This chain links TRBV2 with TRBJ2-6; no reliable D call. The CDR3 spans 15 residues. The germline gives CDR1 SNHLY, CDR2 FYNNEI. V was cut by 3 bases and J by 0 bases, with 6 bases left in between. CDR3 protein: CASSDWTSGANVLTF. DNA for the CDR3: TGTGCCAGCAGTGATTGGACCTCTGGGGCCAACGTCCTGACTTTC.

The chain combines TRBV7-9 with TRBJ2-5, with 12 bases matching TRBD2. CDR1 and CDR2 from the germline V gene are SEHNR and FQNEAQ (reference sequence). Trimming took 6 bases from V and 5 from J; bases not matched to a gene: 4. The CDR3 spans 14 residues. CDR3 region: CASSSSGRVETQYF. CDR3 sequence (DNA): TGTGCCAGCAGTTCTAGCGGGAGGGTCGAGACCCAGTACTTC. The complete variable domain, with remaining parts taken from reference TRBV7-9 and TRBJ2-5, reads DTGVSQNPRHKITKRGQNVTFRCDPISEHNRLYWYRQTLGQGPEFLTYFQNEAQLEKSRLLSDRFSAERPKGSFSTLEIQRTEQGDSAMYLCASSSSGRVETQYFGPGTRLLVL.

This clone came up once. This chain uses TRBV5-1 with TRBJ1-1; D might be TRBD1 (5 bases). The germline CDR1 and CDR2 sequences are SGHRS and YFSETQ. This CDR3 is 14 amino acids long. The V end was cut by 4 bases, the J end by 1 base, with 11 bases between. CDR3 sequence: CASSEDGGNTEAFF. The CDR3 DNA sequence: TGCGCCAGCAGCGAAGACGGGGGGAACACTGAAGCTTTCTTT. The variable domain in full, completed from reference TRBV5-1 and TRBJ1-1, reads KAGVTQTPRYLIKTRGQQVTLSCSPISGHRSVSWYQQTPGQGLQFLFEYFSETQRNKGNFPGRFSGRQFSNSRSEMNVSTLELGDSALYLCASSEDGGNTEAFFGQGTRLTVV.

The rearrangement joins TRBV19 to TRBJ1-1; 10 nucleotides align to TRBD1. This CDR3 spans 14 amino acids. Germline CDR1 and CDR2: LNHDA and SQIVND (reference sequence). Unmatched junction bases numbered 5, after V lost 4 bases and J lost 6 bases. CDR3 in amino acids: CASSNDRGRAEAFF. In nucleotides, the CDR3 is TGTGCCAGTAGTAACGACAGGGGGCGGGCTGAAGCTTTCTTT. The full variable domain, in which reference TRBV19 and TRBJ1-1 provide the parts outside the CDR3, is DGGITQSPKYLFRKEGQNVTLSCEQNLNHDAMYWYRQDPGQGLRLIYYSQIVNDFQKGDIAEGYSVSREKKESFPLTVTSAQKNPTAFYLCASSNDRGRAEAFFGQGTRLTVV.